Each of the 14 T cell receptor beta chains below was sequenced from the same sample in a study of blood T cell repertoires in COVID-19. Some clones are missing from TCRdb's copy, which holds only in-frame ones; the method was immunoSEQ multiplex PCR. The sample has approximately 210,000 clones, almost 90% seen once. The sequenced sample consisted of PBMCs or T cells enriched from blood (not recorded which). These receptors all stem from a woman aged 45-60 years with acute COVID-19.

This clone was recorded once. The same CDR3 is also encoded by other DNA sequences in this sample. This chain uses TRBV28 with TRBJ2-7, with D uncertain. Trimming removed 1 base at V and 2 bases at J, with 3 bases between. Germline values: CDR1 MDHEN, CDR2 SYDVKM. There are 12 residues in the CDR3. CDR3 sequence: CASSLLAYEQYF. The CDR3 DNA follows: TGTGCCAGCAGTTTATTAGCCTACGAGCAGTACTTC.

The V call is TRBV7-2, the J call TRBJ2-3; TRBD1 is a possible D gene (7 bases). V lost 7 bases and J lost 3, with 17 bases in between. Germline loops: CDR1 SGHTA, CDR2 FQGNSA. CDR3 size: 15 residues. In DNA, the CDR3 is TGTGCCAGCATAGGGGGGACAGCTCGAACAGATACGCAGTATTTT. It is translated as CASIGGTARTDTQYF.

This clone has just a few counts. The chain carries TRBV6-5 and TRBJ2-1; D is possibly TRBD2 (7 bases). The V gene's germline CDR1 is MNHEY and CDR2 SVGAGI. V lost 6 bases to trimming and J lost 8 bases, with 20 bases between them. This CDR3 has 15 amino acids. The CDR3 spells CASSLGGRGLDEQFF. CDR3 sequence (DNA): TGTGCCAGCAGCCTAGGGGGGAGGGGGTTGGATGAGCAGTTCTTC.

J is TRBJ1-2 and V is TRBV28; possibly TRBD1 for D (5 bases). The CDR3 runs 15 residues. Germline-derived CDR1 and CDR2 are MDHEN and SYDVKM. Trimming stripped 3 bases from V and 4 bases from J, with 15 bases between. CDR3 residues: CASSFKYKGIYGYTF. The CDR3 coding sequence is TGTGCCAGCAGTTTCAAGTATAAGGGGATCTATGGCTACACCTTC.

This chain links TRBV7-8 with TRBJ2-4, with a possible D match to TRBD2 (6 bases). Germline V CDR1 and CDR2: SGHVS, FQNEAQ. This CDR3 is 16 amino acids long. The ends were cut back, 5 bases at V and 1 base at J, with 15 bases in the middle. The CDR3 region is CASSEGSGGAKNIQYF. DNA of the CDR3: TGTGCCAGCAGCGAAGGGTCTGGAGGGGCCAAAAACATTCAGTACTTC.

This clone has only one observation. The gene calls are TRBV7-9 and TRBJ1-4; no definite D call. V lost 5 bases, J lost 8 bases, and 12 bases lay in between. The CDR3 is 13 residues long. Germline V CDR1 and CDR2: SEHNR, FQNEAQ (reference sequence). The CDR3 DNA reads as TGTGCCAGCAGCCCCCGAGTAGAAGAAAAACTGTTTTTT. This translates into CASSPRVEEKLFF.

V and J are TRBV5-1 and TRBJ2-7, with 8 bases identical to TRBD2. From germline, CDR1 is SGHRS and CDR2 YFSETQ. Trimming cost V 4 bases and J 3 bases; bases outside gene matches: 9. The CDR3 length is 15 residues. This CDR3 reads CASSGPGLGVYEQYF. Here the CDR3 DNA reads TGCGCCAGCAGCGGACCGGGACTAGGGGTCTACGAGCAGTACTTC.

V usage is TRBV18 and J usage is TRBJ2-5; 9 bases are shared with TRBD1. The CDR3 has 14 residues. Germline values: CDR1 KGHSH, CDR2 LQKENI. Trimming took 3 bases from V and 5 from J; bases not matched to a gene: 4. This CDR3 reads CASSPLDRGETQYF. The DNA of the CDR3 is TGTGCCAGCTCACCGCTCGACAGGGGGGAGACCCAGTACTTC. The full variable domain, with the rest looked up from reference TRBV18 and TRBJ2-5, is NAGVMQNPRHLVRRRGQEARLRCSPMKGHSHVYWYRQLPEEGLKFMVYLQKENIIDESGMPKERFSAEFPKEGPSILRIQQVVRGDSAAYFCASSPLDRGETQYFGPGTRLLVL.

This sequence joins TRBV30 and TRBJ2-1, with D maybe TRBD2 (7 bases). The germline gives CDR1 GTSNPN, CDR2 SVGIG (reference sequence). V lost 7 bases, J lost 7 bases, and 17 bases lay in between. The CDR3 runs 13 residues. The CDR3 protein is CASQGRVKNEQFF. In DNA form, the CDR3 reads TGTGCCTCCCAGGGGAGGGTAAAGAATGAGCAGTTCTTC. The full variable domain, with the rest looked up from reference TRBV30 and TRBJ2-1, is SQTIHQWPATLVQPVGSPLSLECTVEGTSNPNLYWYRQAAGRGLQLLFYSVGIGQISSEVPQNLSASRPQDRQFILSSKKLLLSDSGFYLCASQGRVKNEQFFGPGTRLTVL.

The rearrangement joins TRBV27 to TRBJ2-7, with D maybe TRBD2 (6 bases). The CDR3 runs to 15 residues. V was pared by 6 bases and J by 0 bases, with 15 bases between. The germline V gene encodes CDR1 MNHEY and CDR2 SMNVEV (reference sequence). For the CDR3, the DNA is TGTGCCAGCAGACCCGGGGGATCGAGCTCCTACGAGCAGTACTTC. Amino acids: CASRPGGSSSYEQYF.

The rearrangement links TRBV28 to TRBJ1-2; D remains ambiguous. V lost 5 bases to trimming and J lost 2 bases, with 12 bases between them. CDR3 length: 14 amino acids. CDR1 is MDHEN, CDR2 SYDVKM, per germline. The CDR3 sequence is CASSDTTPNYGYTF. Written as DNA, the CDR3 is TGTGCCAGCAGTGACACGACACCCAACTATGGCTACACCTTC.

About this clone: Other DNA sequences in this specimen translate into the identical CDR3. The chain recombines TRBV7-2 with TRBJ1-6; D is uncertain. This CDR3 contains 13 residues. Germline-derived CDR1 and CDR2 are SGHTA and FQGNSA. V lost 2 bases and J 7 bases, leaving 6 bases between the germline ends. The CDR3 loop reads CASSLTENSPLHF. The CDR3, as DNA: TGTGCCAGCAGCTTAACAGAAAATTCACCCCTCCACTTT.

The chain recombines TRBV28 with TRBJ1-6; 9 positions agree with TRBD1. Germline V gives CDR1 MDHEN, CDR2 SYDVKM. This CDR3 is built from 14 residues. Trimming took 8 bases from V and 7 from J; bases not matched to a gene: 6. CDR3 sequence: CASSPGTGNSPLHF. In DNA, the CDR3 is TGTGCCAGCTCTCCCGGGACAGGGAATTCACCCCTCCACTTT. Complete variable domain (other parts from reference TRBV28 and TRBJ1-6): DVKVTQSSRYLVKRTGEKVFLECVQDMDHENMFWYRQDPGLGLRLIYFSYDVKMKEKGDIPEGYSVSREKKERFSLILESASTNQTSMYLCASSPGTGNSPLHFGNGTRLTVT.

The chain combines TRBV9 with TRBJ2-7; TRBD2 matches 7 bases. The CDR3 sequence is 15 residues long. The V and J ends lost 2 bases and 6 bases, in that order; junction bases with no gene match: 11. Per germline, CDR1 SGDLS and CDR2 YYNGEE. The CDR3 bases are TGTGCCAGCAGCGTCACCGGGACTACCGGGCTCGAGCAGTACTTC. Its translation: CASSVTGTTGLEQYF.